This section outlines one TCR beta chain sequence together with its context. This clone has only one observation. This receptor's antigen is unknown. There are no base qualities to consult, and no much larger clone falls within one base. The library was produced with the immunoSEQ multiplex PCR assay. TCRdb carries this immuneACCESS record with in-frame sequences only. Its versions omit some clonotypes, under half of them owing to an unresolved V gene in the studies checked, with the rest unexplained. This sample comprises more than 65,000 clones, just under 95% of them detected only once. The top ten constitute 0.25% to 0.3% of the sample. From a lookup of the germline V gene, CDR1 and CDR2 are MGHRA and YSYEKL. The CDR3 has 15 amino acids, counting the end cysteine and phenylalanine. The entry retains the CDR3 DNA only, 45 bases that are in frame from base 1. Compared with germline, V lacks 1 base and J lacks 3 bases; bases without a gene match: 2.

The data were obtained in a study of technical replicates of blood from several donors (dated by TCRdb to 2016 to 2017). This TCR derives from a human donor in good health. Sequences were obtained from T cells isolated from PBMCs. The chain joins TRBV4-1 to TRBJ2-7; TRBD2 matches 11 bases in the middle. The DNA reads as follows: TGCGCCAGCAGCCAAGTCACTAGCGGGAGCTACGAGCAGTACTTC. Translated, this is CASSQVTSGSYEQYF.